This T cell receptor beta chain was sequenced in a study of beta chain features in type 1 diabetes. Study-wide results and caveats: When VDJ junctions were examined, type 1 diabetes patients showed fewer insertions and more deletions. PCR may have favored shorter templates equally in patients and controls.

The sample holds a few counts of this clone. Its antigen is as yet unknown. All of the isolated RNA was reverse transcribed, so expressed TCRB transcripts were sequenced. TCRdb's copy holds only in-frame clones and misses some; the assay was immunoSEQ multiplex PCR. The sample carries 130,000 to 150,000 clones, about 10% recorded once. In germline, CDR1 is MGHDK, CDR2 SYGVNS. The CDR3 has 18 residues. Trimming removed 4 bases from V and 2 bases from J; junction bases left unmatched: 10. Cell sorting via CD45RO/CCR7/CD25/CD127/CD95/CD27 was performed to obtain CD4+ naive, central memory, regulatory and stem cell-like memory cells.

Sequences were obtained from naive CD4+ T cells from blood. The chain joins TRBV25-1 to TRBJ2-6; 8 bases match TRBD1. The receptor's source is a man younger than 30 in good health. In DNA, the CDR3 is TGTGCCAGCAGTGGTACGACAGGGGAGGCCACTGGGGCCAACGTCCTGACTTTC. This sequence encodes CASSGTTGEATGANVLTF.